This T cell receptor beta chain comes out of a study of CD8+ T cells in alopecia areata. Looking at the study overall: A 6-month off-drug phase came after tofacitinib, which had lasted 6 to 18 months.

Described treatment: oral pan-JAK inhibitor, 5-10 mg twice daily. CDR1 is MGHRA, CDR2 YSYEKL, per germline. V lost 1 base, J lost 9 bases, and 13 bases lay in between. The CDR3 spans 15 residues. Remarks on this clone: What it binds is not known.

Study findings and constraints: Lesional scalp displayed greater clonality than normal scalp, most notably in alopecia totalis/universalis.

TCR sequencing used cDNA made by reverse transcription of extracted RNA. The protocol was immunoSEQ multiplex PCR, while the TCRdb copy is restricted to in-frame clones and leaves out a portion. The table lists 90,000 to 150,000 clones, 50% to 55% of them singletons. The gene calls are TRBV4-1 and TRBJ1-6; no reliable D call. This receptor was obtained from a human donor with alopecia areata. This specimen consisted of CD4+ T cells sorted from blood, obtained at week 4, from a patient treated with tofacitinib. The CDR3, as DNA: TGCGCCAGCAGCCAAGGAAGGGCATCTTCTTCACCCCTCCACTTT. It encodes CASSQGRASSSPLHF.